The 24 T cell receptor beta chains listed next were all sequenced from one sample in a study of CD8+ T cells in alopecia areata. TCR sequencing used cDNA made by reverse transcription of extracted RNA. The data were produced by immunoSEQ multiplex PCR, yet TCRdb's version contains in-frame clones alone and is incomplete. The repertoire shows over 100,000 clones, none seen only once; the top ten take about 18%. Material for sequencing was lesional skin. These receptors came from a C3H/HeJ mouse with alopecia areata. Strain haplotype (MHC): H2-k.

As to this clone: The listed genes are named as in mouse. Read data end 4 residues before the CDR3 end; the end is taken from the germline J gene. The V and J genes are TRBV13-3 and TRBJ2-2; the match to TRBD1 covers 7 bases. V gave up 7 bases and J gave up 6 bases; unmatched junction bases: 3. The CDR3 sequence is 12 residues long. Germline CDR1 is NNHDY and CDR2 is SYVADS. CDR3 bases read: TGTGCCAGCGGACAGGAACCCGGG. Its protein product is CASGQEPG. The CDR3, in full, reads CASGQEPGQLYF.

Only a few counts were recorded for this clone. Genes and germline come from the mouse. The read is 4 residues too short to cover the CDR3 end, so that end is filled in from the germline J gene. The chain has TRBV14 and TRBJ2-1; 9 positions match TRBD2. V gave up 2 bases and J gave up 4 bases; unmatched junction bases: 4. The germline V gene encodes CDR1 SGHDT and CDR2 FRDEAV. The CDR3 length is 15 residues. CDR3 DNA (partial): TGTGCCAGCAGTTTAGGGGACTGGGATTATGCT. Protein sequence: CASSLGDWDYA. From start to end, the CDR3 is CASSLGDWDYAEQFF.

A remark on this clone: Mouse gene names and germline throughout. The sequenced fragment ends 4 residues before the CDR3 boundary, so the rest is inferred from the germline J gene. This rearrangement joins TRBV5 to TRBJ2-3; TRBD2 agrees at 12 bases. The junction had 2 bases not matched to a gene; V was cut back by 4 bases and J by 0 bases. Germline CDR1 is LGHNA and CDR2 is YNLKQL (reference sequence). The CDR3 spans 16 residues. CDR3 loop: CASSPGTGGSAETLYF. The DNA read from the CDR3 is TGTGCCAGCAGCCCCGGGACTGGGGGGAGTGCAGAA.

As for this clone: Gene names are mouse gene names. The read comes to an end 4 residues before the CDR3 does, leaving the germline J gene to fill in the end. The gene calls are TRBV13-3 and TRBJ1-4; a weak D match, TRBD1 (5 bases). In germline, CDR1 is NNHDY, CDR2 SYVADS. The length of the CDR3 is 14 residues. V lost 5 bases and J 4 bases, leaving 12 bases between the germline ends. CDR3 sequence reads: CASRDRFLNERLFF. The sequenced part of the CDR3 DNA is TGTGCCAGCAGAGACAGATTTCTCAACGAA.

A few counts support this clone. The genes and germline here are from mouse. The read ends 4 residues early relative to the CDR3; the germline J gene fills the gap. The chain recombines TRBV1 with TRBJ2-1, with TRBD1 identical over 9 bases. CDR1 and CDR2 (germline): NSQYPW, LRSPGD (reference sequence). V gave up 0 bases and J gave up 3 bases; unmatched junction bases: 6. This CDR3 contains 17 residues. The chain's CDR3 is CTCSADQGDRAYAEQFF. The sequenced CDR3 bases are TGCACCTGCAGTGCAGATCAAGGGGACAGGGCCTATGCT.

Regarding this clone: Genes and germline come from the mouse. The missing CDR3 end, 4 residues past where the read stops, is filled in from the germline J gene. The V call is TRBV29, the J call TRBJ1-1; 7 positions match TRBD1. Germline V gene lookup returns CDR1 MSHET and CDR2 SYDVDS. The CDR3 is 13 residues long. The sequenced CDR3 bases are TGTGCTAGCAGTCTCAGGGGGGTTAAA. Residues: CASSLRGVK. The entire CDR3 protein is CASSLRGVKEVFF. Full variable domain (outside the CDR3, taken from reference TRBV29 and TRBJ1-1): DMKVTQMPRYLIKRMGENVLLECGQDMSHETMYWYRQDPGLGLQLIYISYDVDSNSEGDIPKGYRVSRKKREHFSLILDSAKTNQTSVYFCASSLRGVKEVFFGKGTRLTVV.

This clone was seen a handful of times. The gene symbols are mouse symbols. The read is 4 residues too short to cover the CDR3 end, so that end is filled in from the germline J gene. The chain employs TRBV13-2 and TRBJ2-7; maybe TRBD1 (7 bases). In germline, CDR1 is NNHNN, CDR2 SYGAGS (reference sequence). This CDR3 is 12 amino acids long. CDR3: CASTQGGDEQYF. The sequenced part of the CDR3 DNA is TGTGCCAGCACCCAGGGGGGAGAT.

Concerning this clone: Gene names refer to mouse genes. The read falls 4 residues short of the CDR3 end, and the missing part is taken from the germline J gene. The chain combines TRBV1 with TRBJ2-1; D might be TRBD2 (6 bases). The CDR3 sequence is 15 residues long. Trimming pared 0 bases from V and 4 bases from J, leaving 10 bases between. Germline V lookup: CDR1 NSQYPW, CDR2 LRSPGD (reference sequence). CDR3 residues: CTCSADTGYYAEQFF. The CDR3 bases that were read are TGCACCTGCAGTGCAGACACTGGGTATTATGCT.

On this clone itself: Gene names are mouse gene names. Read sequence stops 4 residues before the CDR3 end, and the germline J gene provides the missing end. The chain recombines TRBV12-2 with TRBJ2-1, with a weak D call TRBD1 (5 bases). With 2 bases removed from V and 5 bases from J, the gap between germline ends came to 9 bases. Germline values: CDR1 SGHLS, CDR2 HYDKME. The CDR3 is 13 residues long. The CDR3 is CASSPTEDAEQFF. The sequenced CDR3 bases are TGTGCCAGCTCTCCGACAGAGGATGCT.

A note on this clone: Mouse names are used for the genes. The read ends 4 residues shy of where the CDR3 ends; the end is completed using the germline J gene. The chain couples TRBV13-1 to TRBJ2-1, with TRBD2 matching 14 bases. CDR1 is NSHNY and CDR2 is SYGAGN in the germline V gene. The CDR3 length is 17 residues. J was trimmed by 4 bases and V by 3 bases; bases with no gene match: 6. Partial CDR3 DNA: TGTGCCAGCAGTGGCCGGGACTGGGGGGGCGCTTATGCT. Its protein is CASSGRDWGGAYA. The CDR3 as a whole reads CASSGRDWGGAYAEQFF.

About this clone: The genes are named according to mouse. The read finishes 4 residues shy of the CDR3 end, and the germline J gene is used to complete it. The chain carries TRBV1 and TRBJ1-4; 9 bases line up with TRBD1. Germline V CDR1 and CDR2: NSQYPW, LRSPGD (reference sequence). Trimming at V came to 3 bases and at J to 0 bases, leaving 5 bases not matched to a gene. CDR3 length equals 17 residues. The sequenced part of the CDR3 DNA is TGCACCTGCAGTGCTCAGACAGGGGGGTTTTCCAACGAA. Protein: CTCSAQTGGFSNE. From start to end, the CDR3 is CTCSAQTGGFSNERLFF.

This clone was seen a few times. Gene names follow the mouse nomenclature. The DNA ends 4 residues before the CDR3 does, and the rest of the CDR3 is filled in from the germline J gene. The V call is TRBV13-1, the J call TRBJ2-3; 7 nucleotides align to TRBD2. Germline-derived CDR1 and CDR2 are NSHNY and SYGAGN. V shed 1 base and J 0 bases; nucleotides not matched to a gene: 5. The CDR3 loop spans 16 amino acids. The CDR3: CASSDPGGVSAETLYF. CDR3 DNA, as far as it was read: TGTGCCAGCAGTGATCCGGGGGGGGTTAGTGCAGAA.

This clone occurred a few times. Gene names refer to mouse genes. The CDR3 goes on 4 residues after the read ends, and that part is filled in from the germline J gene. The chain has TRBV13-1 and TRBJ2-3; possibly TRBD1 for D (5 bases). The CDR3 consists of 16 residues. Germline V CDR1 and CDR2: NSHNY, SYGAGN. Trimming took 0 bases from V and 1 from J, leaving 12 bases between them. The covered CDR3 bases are TGTGCCAGCAGTGATGCCCGGGTAGGGGGTGCAGAA. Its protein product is CASSDARVGGAE. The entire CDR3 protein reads CASSDARVGGAETLYF.

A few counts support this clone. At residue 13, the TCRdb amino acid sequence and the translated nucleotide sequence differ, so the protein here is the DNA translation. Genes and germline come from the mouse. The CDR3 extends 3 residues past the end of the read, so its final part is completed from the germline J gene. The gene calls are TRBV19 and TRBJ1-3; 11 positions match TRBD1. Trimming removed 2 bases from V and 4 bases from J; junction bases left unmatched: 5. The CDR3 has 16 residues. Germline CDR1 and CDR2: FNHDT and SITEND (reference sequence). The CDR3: CASSIHGTGGGNTLYF. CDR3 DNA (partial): TGTGCCAGCAGTATCCACGGGACAGGGGGAGGAAATACG.

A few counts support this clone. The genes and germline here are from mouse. The CDR3 protein is CAWSPGQNSNERLFF. The sequenced part of the CDR3 DNA is TGTGCCTGGAGTCCGGGACAGAATTCCAACGAA. The V and J genes are TRBV31 and TRBJ1-4; the match to TRBD1 covers 7 bases. Coverage ceases 4 residues before the CDR3 finishes, and the germline J gene fills in the end. Trimming at V came to 1 base and at J to 1 base, leaving 3 bases not matched to a gene. The V gene's germline CDR1 is GKSSPN and CDR2 SITVG. The CDR3 has 15 amino acids.

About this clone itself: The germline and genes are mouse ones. The CDR3 DNA, read in part, is TGTGCCAGCAGTGATCCAGGGGGCAGTGATGCT. Translating it yields CASSDPGGSDA. The entire CDR3 is CASSDPGGSDAEQFF. The chain combines TRBV13-3 with TRBJ2-1; 8 bases match TRBD1. The read comes to an end 4 residues before the CDR3 does, leaving the germline J gene to fill in the end. The CDR3 consists of 15 residues. The V gene's germline CDR1 is NNHDY and CDR2 SYVADS. V lost 1 base and J lost 5; bases outside the gene matches: 5.

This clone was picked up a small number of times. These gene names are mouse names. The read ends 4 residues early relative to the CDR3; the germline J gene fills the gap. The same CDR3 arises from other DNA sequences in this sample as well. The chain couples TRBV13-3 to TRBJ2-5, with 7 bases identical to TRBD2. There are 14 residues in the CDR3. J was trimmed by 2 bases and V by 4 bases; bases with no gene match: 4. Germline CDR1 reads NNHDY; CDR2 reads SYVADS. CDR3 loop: CASSPGGSQDTQYF. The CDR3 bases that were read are TGTGCCAGCAGTCCTGGGGGATCCCAAGAC.

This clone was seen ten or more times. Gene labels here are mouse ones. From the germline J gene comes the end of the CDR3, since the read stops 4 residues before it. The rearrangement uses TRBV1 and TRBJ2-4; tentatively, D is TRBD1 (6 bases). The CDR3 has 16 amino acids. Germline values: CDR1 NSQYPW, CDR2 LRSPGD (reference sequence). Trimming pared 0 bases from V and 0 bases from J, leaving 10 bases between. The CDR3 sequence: CTCSADGDNSQNTLYF. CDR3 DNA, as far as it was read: TGCACCTGCAGTGCAGATGGGGACAATAGTCAAAAC. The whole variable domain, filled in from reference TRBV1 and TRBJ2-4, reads VTLLEQNPRWRLVPRGQAVNLRCILKNSQYPWMSWYQQDLQKQLQWLFTLRSPGDKEVKSLPGADYLATRVTDTELRLQVANMSQGRTLYCTCSADGDNSQNTLYFGAGTRLSVL.

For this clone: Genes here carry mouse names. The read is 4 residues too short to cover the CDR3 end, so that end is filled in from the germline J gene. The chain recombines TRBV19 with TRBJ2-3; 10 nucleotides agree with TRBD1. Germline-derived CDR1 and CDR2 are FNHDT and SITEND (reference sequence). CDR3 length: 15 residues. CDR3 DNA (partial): TGTGCCAGCAGTCCCTCCGGGACAGGGGAAGAA. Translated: CASSPSGTGEE. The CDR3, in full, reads CASSPSGTGEETLYF. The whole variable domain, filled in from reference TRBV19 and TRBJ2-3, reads GGIITQTPKFLIGQEGQKLTLKCQQNFNHDTMYWYRQDSGKGLRLIYYSITENDLQKGDLSEGYDASREKKSSFSLTVTSAQKNEMAVFLCASSPSGTGEETLYFGSGTRLTVL.

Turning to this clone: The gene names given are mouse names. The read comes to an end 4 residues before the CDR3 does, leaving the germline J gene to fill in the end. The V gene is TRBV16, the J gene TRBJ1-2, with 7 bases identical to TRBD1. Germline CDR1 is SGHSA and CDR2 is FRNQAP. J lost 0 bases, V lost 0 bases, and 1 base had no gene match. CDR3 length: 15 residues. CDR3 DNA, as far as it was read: TGTGCAAGCAGCTTAGATACAGGGGCAAACTCC. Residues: CASSLDTGANS. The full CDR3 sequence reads CASSLDTGANSDYTF.

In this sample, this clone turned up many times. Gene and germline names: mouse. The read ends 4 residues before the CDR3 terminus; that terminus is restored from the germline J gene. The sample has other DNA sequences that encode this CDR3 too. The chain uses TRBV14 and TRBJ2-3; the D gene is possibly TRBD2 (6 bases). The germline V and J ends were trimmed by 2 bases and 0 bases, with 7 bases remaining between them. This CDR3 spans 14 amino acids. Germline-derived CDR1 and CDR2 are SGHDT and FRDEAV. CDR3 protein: CASSLGGSAETLYF. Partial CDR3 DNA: TGTGCCAGCAGTTTGGGGGGTAGTGCAGAA.

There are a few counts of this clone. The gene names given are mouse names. The sequenced part of the CDR3 DNA is TGTGCCAGCAGAAACTGGGGGGGCAGCTCCTAT. This encodes CASRNWGGSSY. The whole CDR3 protein reads CASRNWGGSSYEQYF. This rearrangement joins TRBV19 to TRBJ2-7; 11 bases agree with TRBD2. The read ends 4 residues before the CDR3 terminus; that terminus is restored from the germline J gene. Trimming took 5 bases from V and 0 from J; bases not matched to a gene: 4. The CDR3 runs to 15 residues. Per the germline V gene, CDR1 is FNHDT and CDR2 is SITEND (reference sequence). The full variable domain, its missing parts supplied by reference TRBV19 and TRBJ2-7, is GGIITQTPKFLIGQEGQKLTLKCQQNFNHDTMYWYRQDSGKGLRLIYYSITENDLQKGDLSEGYDASREKKSSFSLTVTSAQKNEMAVFLCASRNWGGSSYEQYFGPGTRLTVL.

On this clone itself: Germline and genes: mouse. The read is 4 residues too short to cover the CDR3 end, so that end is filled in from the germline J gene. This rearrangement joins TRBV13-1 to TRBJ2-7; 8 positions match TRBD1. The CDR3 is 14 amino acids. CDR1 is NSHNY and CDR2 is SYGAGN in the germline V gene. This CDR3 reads CASSDPDRDDEQYF. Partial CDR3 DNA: TGTGCCAGCAGTGATCCGGACAGGGATGAT.

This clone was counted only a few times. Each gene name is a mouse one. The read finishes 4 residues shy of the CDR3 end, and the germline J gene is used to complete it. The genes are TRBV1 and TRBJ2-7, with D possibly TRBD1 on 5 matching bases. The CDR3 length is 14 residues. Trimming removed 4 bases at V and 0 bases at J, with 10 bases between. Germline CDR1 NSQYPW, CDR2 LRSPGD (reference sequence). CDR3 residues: CTCSGGHSSYEQYF. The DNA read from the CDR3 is TGCACCTGCAGTGGCGGACATAGCTCCTAT.